This record looks at one T cell receptor (beta chain) sequence and its context. What it binds is not known. Time point denoted: approximately 10-day in vitro stimulation with candidate neoantigen peptide 4. TCRs were sequenced from three patients responding to pembrolizumab. Each of about seven ELISpot-reactive candidate peptides was used for 10-day stimulation. V dropped 2 bases and J dropped 8; count of bases not matched to a gene: 3. Germline CDR1 reads KGHSH; CDR2 reads LQKENI. The CDR3 extends over 13 amino acids. The table came from immunoSEQ multiplex PCR; TCRdb's copy has only in-frame clones and leaves some out. Here the sample spans roughly 13,000 clones, approximately 80% being singletons. This sample stems from a study of PD-1 blockade in mismatch repair-deficient tumors. Notes on the study in general: All three positive peptides came from frameshift mutations, yielding 140 or so blood TCRs.

This specimen consisted of cells cultured in vitro, obtained from a patient treated with pembrolizumab. This TCR derives from an adult with mismatch repair-deficient cancer. This chain joins TRBV18 and TRBJ2-4, with 7 bases fitting TRBD1. The CDR3 reads CASSPTTGDIQYF. CDR3 nucleotides: TGTGCCAGCTCACCAACTACAGGGGACATTCAGTACTTC.